These T cell receptor beta chains were read from a single sample in a study of T cells in Graves' hyperthyroidism and ophthalmopathy. TCRdb redid the calling of the multiplex PCR reads with MiXCR, one entry per CDR3 protein. The sample shows under 650,000 distinct CDR3 sequences, 16% of them seen only once. The specimen sequenced was blood. These receptors all stem from a woman aged 25 to 45 with Graves' hyperthyroidism. Both conserved end residues are part of each CDR3. D genes are given only for firm matches. Size values are once, few and many counts, or a class for expanded clones, and some rows have none.

V: TRBV29-1
size: .
D: .
J: TRBJ2-2
DNA: TGCAGCGTTGAAGTGATAAGCACCGGGGAGCTGTTTTTT
CDR3: CSVEVISTGELFF

V: TRBV6-1
size: .
D: .
J: TRBJ1-3
DNA: TGTGCCAGCAGTGAATCGGTGAGCCTTGCCGGAAACACCATATATTTT
CDR3: CASSESVSLAGNTIYF

V: TRBV6-6
size: many
D: .
J: TRBJ1-1
DNA: TGTGCCAGCAGTTACACCCGGGCGACTGAAGCTTTCTTT
CDR3: CASSYTRATEAFF

V: TRBV27
size: few
D: .
J: TRBJ2-1
DNA: TGTGCCAGCAGTTTACCCTCCAATGAGCAGTTCTTC
CDR3: CASSLPSNEQFF

V: TRBV24-1
size: many
D: .
J: TRBJ2-3
DNA: TGTGCCACCAGCCTGGGACAAGCTACAGATACGCAGTATTTT
CDR3: CATSLGQATDTQYF

V: TRBV4-1
size: .
D: .
J: TRBJ2-2
DNA: TGCGCCAGCAGCCAAGATTGGAACGGGGAGCTGTTTTTT
CDR3: CASSQDWNGELFF

V: TRBV25-1
size: .
D: .
J: TRBJ1-2
DNA: TGTGCCAGCAGTGATGGCCTCCCCTTCTATGGCTACACCTTC
CDR3: CASSDGLPFYGYTF

V: TRBV18
size: many
D: .
J: TRBJ1-2
DNA: TGTGCCAGCTCACCGTCGATGACGGGGGAGCGCGGCTACACCTTC
CDR3: CASSPSMTGERGYTF

V: TRBV4-2
size: few
D: .
J: TRBJ2-5
DNA: TGTGCCAGCAGCCAAGACAGCGGGCGAATTGTGTACTTC
CDR3: CASSQDSGRIVYF

V: TRBV14
size: .
D: TRBD2
J: TRBJ2-1
DNA: TGTGCCAGCAGCTGCGAAGAAAACACTAGCGGGAGTGACAATGAGCAGTTCTTC
CDR3: CASSCEENTSGSDNEQFF

V: TRBV24-1
size: few
D: TRBD2
J: TRBJ2-1
DNA: TGTGCCACCAGTGCCGGACTAGCGGGAGCCGTGGGGGGTGGGCATGAGCAGTTCTTC
CDR3: CATSAGLAGAVGGGHEQFF

V: TRBV27
size: .
D: .
J: TRBJ1-4
DNA: TGTGCCAGCAGTGGACTGGGACCTTACACTGAAAAACTGTTTTTT
CDR3: CASSGLGPYTEKLFF

V: TRBV4-1
size: many
D: .
J: TRBJ2-1
DNA: TGCGCCAGCAGCTCAAGCGGGTTCTACAATGAGCAGTTCTTC
CDR3: CASSSSGFYNEQFF

V: TRBV3-1
size: few
D: TRBD2
J: TRBJ2-7
DNA: TGTGCCAGCAGCCAAGGGGGGGGAGAGCAGTACTTC
CDR3: CASSQGGGEQYF

V: TRBV5-1
size: once
D: TRBD2
J: TRBJ2-5
DNA: TGCGCCAGCAGCCTACTAGCGGGAAGACAAGAGACCCAGTACTTC
CDR3: CASSLLAGRQETQYF

V: TRBV20-1
size: many
D: .
J: TRBJ2-1
DNA: TGCAGTGCTACCCGGGACAAGAAGAATGAGCAGTTCTTC
CDR3: CSATRDKKNEQFF

V: TRBV6-2/TRBV6-3
size: few
D: .
J: TRBJ2-7
DNA: TGTGCCAGCAGTTACCAAATTGTGGGGACGGTGGAAGTCCACGAGCAGTACTTC
CDR3: CASSYQIVGTVEVHEQYF

V: TRBV30
size: many
D: .
J: TRBJ2-7
DNA: TGTGCCTGGAGTCTCGGCAGTGATTCCTACGAGCAGTACTTC
CDR3: CAWSLGSDSYEQYF

V: TRBV5-1
size: few
D: TRBD2
J: TRBJ2-1
DNA: TGCGCCAGCAGCTTACTGACTAGCGCCCCTGAGCAGTTCTTC
CDR3: CASSLLTSAPEQFF

V: TRBV6-1
size: .
D: .
J: TRBJ1-3
DNA: TGTGCCACCCACCCCTTCTCTGGAAACACCATATATTTT
CDR3: CATHPFSGNTIYF

V: TRBV3-1
size: .
D: .
J: TRBJ1-1
DNA: TGTGCCAGCAGCCAACCTGGACCTATGAACACTGAAGCTTTCTTT
CDR3: CASSQPGPMNTEAFF

V: TRBV18
size: few
D: .
J: TRBJ1-5
DNA: TGTGCCAGCTCACCAATTTATGCAGGGAAGGATCAGCCCCAGCATTTT
CDR3: CASSPIYAGKDQPQHF

V: TRBV5-1
size: many
D: TRBD2
J: TRBJ2-1
DNA: TGCGCCAGCAGCTCGGGCAGGCTCGCTAGCGGGAGCTTGCATGAGCAGTTCTTC
CDR3: CASSSGRLASGSLHEQFF

V: TRBV3-1
size: few
D: .
J: TRBJ2-7
DNA: TGTGCCAGCAGCCAAGGCCCCGTATCTGAGCAGTACTTC
CDR3: CASSQGPVSEQYF

V: TRBV6-1
size: few
D: .
J: TRBJ2-6
DNA: TGTGCCAGCAGTAAACAAAGCCAGACAGCTCTCGGGGCCAACGTCCTGACTTTC
CDR3: CASSKQSQTALGANVLTF

V: TRBV19
size: .
D: .
J: TRBJ2-7
DNA: TGTGCCAGTAGTCCCCTCTGGTCGGCAGGGTCGGGATCCTACGAGCAGTACTTC
CDR3: CASSPLWSAGSGSYEQYF

V: TRBV19
size: few
D: .
J: TRBJ2-5
DNA: TGTGCCAGTAGTATAGATCGGGGGACCCAGTACTTC
CDR3: CASSIDRGTQYF

V: TRBV7-9
size: few
D: TRBD1
J: TRBJ2-2
DNA: TGTGCCAGCAGCGGCTGGACAGGGGGAATAGCGGGATCGAACACCGGGGAGCTGTTTTTT
CDR3: CASSGWTGGIAGSNTGELFF

V: TRBV2
size: many
D: .
J: TRBJ2-1
DNA: TGTGCCAGCAGACTCGACACTAACAATGAGCAGTTCTTC
CDR3: CASRLDTNNEQFF

V: TRBV6-5
size: many
D: .
J: TRBJ2-5
DNA: TGTGCCAGCAGCCAAGGTCTGACCCAGTACTTC
CDR3: CASSQGLTQYF

V: TRBV12-5
size: few
D: TRBD2
J: TRBJ2-1
DNA: TGTGCTAGTGGTTTGCCCGTTGGTCGGGAGGGAAACAATGAGCAGTTCTTC
CDR3: CASGLPVGREGNNEQFF

V: TRBV20-1
size: many
D: TRBD1
J: TRBJ2-7
DNA: TGCAGTGGCAGGGGGCGCGAGTACGAGCAGTACTTC
CDR3: CSGRGREYEQYF

V: TRBV15
size: many
D: .
J: TRBJ2-7
DNA: TGTGCCACCAGCGGTCCTCGGCGAGGCTCCTACGAGCAGTACTTC
CDR3: CATSGPRRGSYEQYF

V: TRBV19
size: .
D: .
J: TRBJ1-1
DNA: TGTGCCAGTAGTGTTAACAGGGACACTGAAGCTTTCTTT
CDR3: CASSVNRDTEAFF

V: TRBV7-8
size: many
D: TRBD2
J: TRBJ2-1
DNA: TGTGCCAGCAGCTTAACTGGAGGGACTAATCTCAATTACAATGAGCAGTTCTTC
CDR3: CASSLTGGTNLNYNEQFF

V: TRBV2
size: .
D: .
J: TRBJ2-5
DNA: TGTGCCAGCCAGGGATTGGAAGAGACCCAGTACTTC
CDR3: CASQGLEETQYF

V: TRBV4-1
size: .
D: .
J: TRBJ2-7
DNA: TGCGCCAGCAGCCAAGGATTCCTATCTTACGAGCAGTACTTC
CDR3: CASSQGFLSYEQYF

V: TRBV27
size: few
D: .
J: TRBJ2-1
DNA: TGTGCCAGCAGTTTGGGTACTCGGGTGAACAGAGGGCAGTTCTTC
CDR3: CASSLGTRVNRGQFF

V: TRBV20-1
size: .
D: .
J: TRBJ2-5
DNA: TGCAGTGCTAGAGTTGGGTCCTTGATGCGGAGAACACAAGAGACCCAGTACTTC
CDR3: CSARVGSLMRRTQETQYF

V: TRBV19
size: .
D: .
J: TRBJ1-2
DNA: TGTGCCAGTAGTATAGATCAAGTCTCCCGGGGCTACACCTTC
CDR3: CASSIDQVSRGYTF

V: TRBV11-3
size: few
D: .
J: TRBJ2-7
DNA: TGTGCCAGCAAGATGACCCTGGGGCTCGAGCAGTACTTC
CDR3: CASKMTLGLEQYF

V: TRBV9
size: .
D: TRBD2
J: TRBJ2-5
DNA: TGTGCCAGCAGCGAAACTAGCGGGAGGGGGGGAGAGACCCAGTACTTC
CDR3: CASSETSGRGGETQYF

V: TRBV29-1
size: many
D: .
J: TRBJ2-4
DNA: TGCAGCGTTGGAGGGAACATTCAGTACTTC
CDR3: CSVGGNIQYF

V: TRBV20-1
size: .
D: .
J: TRBJ1-1
DNA: TGCAGTGCTAGAGTAGGAGGGGGTACTGAAGCTTTCTTT
CDR3: CSARVGGGTEAFF

V: TRBV28
size: few
D: TRBD1
J: TRBJ1-2
DNA: TGTGCCAGCACAACCCCACAGGGGGCGGAGGGCTACACCTTC
CDR3: CASTTPQGAEGYTF

V: TRBV28
size: many
D: .
J: TRBJ1-6
DNA: TGTGCCAGCAGTTTATTGGCTAATTCACCCCTCCACTTT
CDR3: CASSLLANSPLHF

V: TRBV7-6
size: many
D: .
J: TRBJ2-2
DNA: TGTGCCAGCAGCCCCTCCCCAGGGTCCGGGGAGCTGTTTTTT
CDR3: CASSPSPGSGELFF